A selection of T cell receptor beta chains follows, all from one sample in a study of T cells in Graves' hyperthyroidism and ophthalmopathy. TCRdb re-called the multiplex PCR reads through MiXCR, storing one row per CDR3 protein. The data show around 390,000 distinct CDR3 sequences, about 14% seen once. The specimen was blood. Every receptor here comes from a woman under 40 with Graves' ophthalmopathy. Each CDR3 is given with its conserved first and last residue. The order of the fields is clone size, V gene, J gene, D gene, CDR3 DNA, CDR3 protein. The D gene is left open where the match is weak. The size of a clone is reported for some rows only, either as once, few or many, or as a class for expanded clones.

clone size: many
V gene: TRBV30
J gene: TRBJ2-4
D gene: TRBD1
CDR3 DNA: TGTGCCTGGAGCTCCCGATTACAGGGGGCAACCAAAAACATTCAGTACTTC
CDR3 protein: CAWSSRLQGATKNIQYF

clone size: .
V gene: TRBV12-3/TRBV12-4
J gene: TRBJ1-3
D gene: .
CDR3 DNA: TGTGCCAGCAGTCCTCCCCGGGGATCCTCTGGAAACACCATATATTTT
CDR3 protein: CASSPPRGSSGNTIYF

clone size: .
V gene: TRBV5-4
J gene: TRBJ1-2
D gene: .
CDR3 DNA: TGTGCCAGCAGCTTGGAGCCGCGCCGAACCTATGGCTACACCTTC
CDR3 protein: CASSLEPRRTYGYTF

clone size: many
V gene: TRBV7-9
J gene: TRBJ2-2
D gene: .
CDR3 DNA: TGTGCCAGCAGCTTGTTTCTAGCCAACACCGGGGAGCTGTTTTTT
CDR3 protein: CASSLFLANTGELFF

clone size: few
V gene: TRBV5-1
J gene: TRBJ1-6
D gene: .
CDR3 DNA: TGCGCCAGCAGGGACGATGGTAATTCACCCCTCCACTTT
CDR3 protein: CASRDDGNSPLHF

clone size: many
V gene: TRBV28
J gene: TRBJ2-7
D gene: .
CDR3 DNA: TGTGCCAGCAGCCAAGGACTCCTGCGGTACTTC
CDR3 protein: CASSQGLLRYF

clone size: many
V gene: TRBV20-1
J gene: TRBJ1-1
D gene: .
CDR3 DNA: TGCAGTGCCGACCGACAGGAATGGAACACTGAAGCTTTCTTT
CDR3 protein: CSADRQEWNTEAFF

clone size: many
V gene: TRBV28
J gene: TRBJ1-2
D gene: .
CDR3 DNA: TGTGCCAGCAGCTACGCGGCCCGGGCTAGGGCTAGTACCTTC
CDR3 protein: CASSYAARARASTF

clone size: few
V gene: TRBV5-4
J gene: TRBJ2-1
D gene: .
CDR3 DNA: TGTGCCAGCAGCTTGGGCAGGGTAGGGGATGAGCAGTTCTTC
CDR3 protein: CASSLGRVGDEQFF

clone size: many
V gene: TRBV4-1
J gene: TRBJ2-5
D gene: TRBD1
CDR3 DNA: TGCGCCAGCAGCCAAGGGACAGGTCGTTTGGAGACCCAGTACTTC
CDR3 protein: CASSQGTGRLETQYF

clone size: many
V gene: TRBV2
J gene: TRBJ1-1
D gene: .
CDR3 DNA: TGTGCCAGCAGTGTCCCCGGGGCCCGAAACGCTGAAGCTTTCTTT
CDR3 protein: CASSVPGARNAEAFF

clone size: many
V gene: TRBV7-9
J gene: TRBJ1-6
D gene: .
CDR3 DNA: TGTGCCAGCAGCTTAATTGGTTCACCCCTCCACTTT
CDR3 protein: CASSLIGSPLHF

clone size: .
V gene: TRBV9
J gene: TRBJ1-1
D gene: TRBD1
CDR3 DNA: TGTGCCCGCAGCGTTTCCCCAGGGGGCTTGAACACTGAAGCTTTCTTT
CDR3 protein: CARSVSPGGLNTEAFF

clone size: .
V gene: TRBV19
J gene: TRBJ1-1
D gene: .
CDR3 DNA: TGTGCCAGTAGTATGCCCAACAGGCGGAGGGCTGAAGCTTTCTTT
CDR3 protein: CASSMPNRRRAEAFF

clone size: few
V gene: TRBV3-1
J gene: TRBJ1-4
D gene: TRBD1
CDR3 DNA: TGTGCCAGCAGCCCCGTCCCGGGACAGGGGGCGGATGAAGAACTGTTTTTT
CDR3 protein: CASSPVPGQGADEELFF

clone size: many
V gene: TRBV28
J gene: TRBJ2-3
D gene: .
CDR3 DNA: TGTGCCAGCAGTTTGCCCTTTTTCACAGATACGCAGTATTTT
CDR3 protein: CASSLPFFTDTQYF

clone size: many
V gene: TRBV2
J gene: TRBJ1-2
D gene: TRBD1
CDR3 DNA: TGTGCCAGCAGTTCTCGGACAGGCCCCACCTTC
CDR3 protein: CASSSRTGPTF

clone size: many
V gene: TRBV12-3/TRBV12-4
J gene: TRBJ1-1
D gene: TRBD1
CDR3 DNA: TGTGCCAGCAGTGCTGGACAGGCGTTGACCACTGAAGCTTTCTTT
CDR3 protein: CASSAGQALTTEAFF

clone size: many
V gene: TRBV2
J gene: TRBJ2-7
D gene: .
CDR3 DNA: TGTGCCAGCAGAGAAGGCGGTAACGAGCAGTACTTC
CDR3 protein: CASREGGNEQYF

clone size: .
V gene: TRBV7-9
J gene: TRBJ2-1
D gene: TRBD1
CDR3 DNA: TGTGCCAGCAGCGTTCGGGACAGGGGTGAGCAGTTCTTC
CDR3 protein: CASSVRDRGEQFF

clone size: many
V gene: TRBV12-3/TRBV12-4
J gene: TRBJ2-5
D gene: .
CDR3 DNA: TGTGCCAGCGGGGAGGTGGGGTACCAAGAGACCCAGTACTTC
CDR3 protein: CASGEVGYQETQYF

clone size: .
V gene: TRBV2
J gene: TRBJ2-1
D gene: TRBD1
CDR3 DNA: TGTGCCAGCAGAAAAGGGACAGGGGGATACAATGAGCAGTTCTTC
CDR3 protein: CASRKGTGGYNEQFF

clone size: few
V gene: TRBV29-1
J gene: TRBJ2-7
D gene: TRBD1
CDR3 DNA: TGCAGCGTTGAAGATCTTAGGACAGGGACCTACGAGCAGTACTTC
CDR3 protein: CSVEDLRTGTYEQYF

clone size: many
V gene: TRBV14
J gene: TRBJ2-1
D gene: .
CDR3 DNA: TGTGCCAGCAGCCAAGATCGGATAACCAAGAATGAGCAGTTCTTC
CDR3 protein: CASSQDRITKNEQFF

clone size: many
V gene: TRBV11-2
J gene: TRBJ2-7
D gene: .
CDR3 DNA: TGTGCCAGCAGCCATCCGACAGGTGCCGAGCAGTACTTC
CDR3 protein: CASSHPTGAEQYF

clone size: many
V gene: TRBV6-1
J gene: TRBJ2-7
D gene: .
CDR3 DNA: TGTGCCAGCAGTGAAGACAGGGACGAGCAGTACTTC
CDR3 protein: CASSEDRDEQYF

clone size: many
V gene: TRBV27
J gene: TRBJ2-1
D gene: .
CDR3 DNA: TGTGCCAGCAGTTTATCGGGGCGCCCGAACTACAATGAGCAGTTCTTC
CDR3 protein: CASSLSGRPNYNEQFF

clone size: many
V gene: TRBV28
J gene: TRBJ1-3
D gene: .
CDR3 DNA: TGTGCCAGCAGTTTATTGCAGGGAAACACCATATATTTT
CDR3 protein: CASSLLQGNTIYF

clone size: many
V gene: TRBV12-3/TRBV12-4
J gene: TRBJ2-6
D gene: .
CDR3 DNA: TGTGCCAGCAGTCCGTCGGAGGGCAGTTTGAGCTCTGGGGCCAACGTCCTGACTTTC
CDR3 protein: CASSPSEGSLSSGANVLTF

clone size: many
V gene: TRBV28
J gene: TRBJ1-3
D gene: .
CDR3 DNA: TGTGCCAGCAGTTTAGGTTTCAACTCTGGAAACACCATATATTTT
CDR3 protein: CASSLGFNSGNTIYF

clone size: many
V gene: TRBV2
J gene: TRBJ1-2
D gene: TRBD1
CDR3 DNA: TGTGCCAGCAGTGAATTAATCACCCGGGACAGGGGGCTAGGGTATGGCTACACCTTC
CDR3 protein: CASSELITRDRGLGYGYTF

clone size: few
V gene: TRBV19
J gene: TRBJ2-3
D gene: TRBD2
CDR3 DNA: TGTGCCAGTAGTGCTAGCGGAAGCACAGATACGCAGTATTTT
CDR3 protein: CASSASGSTDTQYF

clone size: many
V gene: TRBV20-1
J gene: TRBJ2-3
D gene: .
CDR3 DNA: TGCAGTGCTAGTAGTCCGGTGGACACAGATACGCAGTATTTT
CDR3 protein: CSASSPVDTDTQYF

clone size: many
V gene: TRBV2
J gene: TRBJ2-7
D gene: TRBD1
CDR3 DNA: TGTGCCAGCAGTGATGAGGGGACAGGGAGCTACGAGCAGTACTTC
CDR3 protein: CASSDEGTGSYEQYF

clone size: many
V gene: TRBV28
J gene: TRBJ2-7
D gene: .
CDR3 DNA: TGTGCCAGCAGCTCTCCCACCGCAGGGTCAAACGAGCAGTACTTC
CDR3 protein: CASSSPTAGSNEQYF

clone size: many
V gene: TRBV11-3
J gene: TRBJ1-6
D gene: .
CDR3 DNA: TGTGCCAGCAGCTTAATACACGGAAATTCACCCCTCCACTTT
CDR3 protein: CASSLIHGNSPLHF

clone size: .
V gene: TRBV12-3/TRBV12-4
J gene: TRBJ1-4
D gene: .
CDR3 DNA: TGTGCCAGCAGTTTAGTGCCGGGGGCATCAGAAAAACTGTTTTTT
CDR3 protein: CASSLVPGASEKLFF

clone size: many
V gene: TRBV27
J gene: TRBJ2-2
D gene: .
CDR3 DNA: TGTGCCAGCACTAGGGGTCGTGGGTTCACCGGGGAGCTGTTTTTT
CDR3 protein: CASTRGRGFTGELFF

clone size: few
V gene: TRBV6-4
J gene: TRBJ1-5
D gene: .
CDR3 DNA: TGTGCCAGCACCATGATAGGGGCGATATGGGGTCGCGAGGATCAGCCCCAGCATTTT
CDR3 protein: CASTMIGAIWGREDQPQHF

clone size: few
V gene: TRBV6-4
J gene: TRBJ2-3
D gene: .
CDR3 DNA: TGTGCCAGCAGCAAAGGGGGTTGGTCCACAGATACGCAGTATTTT
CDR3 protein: CASSKGGWSTDTQYF

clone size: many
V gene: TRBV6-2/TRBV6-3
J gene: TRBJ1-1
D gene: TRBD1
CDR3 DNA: TGTGCCAGCAGTTACGGGCAGGGGGTGACTGAAGCTTTCTTT
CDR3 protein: CASSYGQGVTEAFF

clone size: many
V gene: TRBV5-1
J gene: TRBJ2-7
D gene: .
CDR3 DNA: TGCGCCAGCAGCCAAGACACTGGATCCTACGAGCAGTACTTC
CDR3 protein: CASSQDTGSYEQYF